The clone carrying this T cell receptor (beta chain) appeared a few times. Its antigen remains unknown. PCR involved 60 Vbeta and 13 Jbeta primers. The table came from immunoSEQ multiplex PCR; TCRdb's copy has only in-frame clones and leaves some out. The data hold roughly 130,000 clones, with about two thirds observed a single time. Donors in the study were healthy people who gave bone marrow. The CDR3 extends over 15 amino acids. Germline lookup yields CDR1 MNHEY and CDR2 SVGAGI. V lost 6 bases and J lost 2; bases outside the gene matches: 6. This specimen belongs to a study of cytomegalovirus exposure and HLA in healthy donors. Study-level points and caveats: Later, an analysis showed that TCR beta chains associated with HLA were more clonally expanded than others that were equally common. Accurate HLA-A and HLA-B prediction from TCR beta sequences was reported for most subjects.

Material for sequencing was PBMCs. This chain connects TRBV6-5 to TRBJ1-3; 8 bases align to TRBD1. This receptor was obtained from a woman aged 55 to 70 in good health and CMV-seropositive. Written as DNA, the CDR3 is TGTGCCAGCAGCCAACAGGGGGTAGCTGGAAACACCATATATTTT. Translation: CASSQQGVAGNTIYF.